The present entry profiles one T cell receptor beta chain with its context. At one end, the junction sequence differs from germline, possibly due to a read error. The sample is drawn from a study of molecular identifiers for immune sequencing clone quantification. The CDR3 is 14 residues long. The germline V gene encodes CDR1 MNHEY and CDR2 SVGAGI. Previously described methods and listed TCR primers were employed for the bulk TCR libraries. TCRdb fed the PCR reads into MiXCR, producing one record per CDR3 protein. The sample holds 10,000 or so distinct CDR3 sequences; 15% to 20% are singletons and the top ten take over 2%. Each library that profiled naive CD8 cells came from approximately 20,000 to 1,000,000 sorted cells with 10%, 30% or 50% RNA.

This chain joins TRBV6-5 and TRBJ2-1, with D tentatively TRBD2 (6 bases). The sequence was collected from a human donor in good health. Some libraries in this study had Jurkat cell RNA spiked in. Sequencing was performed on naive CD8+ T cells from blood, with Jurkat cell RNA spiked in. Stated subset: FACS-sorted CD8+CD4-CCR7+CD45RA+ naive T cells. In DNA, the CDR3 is TGTGCCAGCAGTCCCACTAGCCCCTACAATGAGCAGCTCTTC. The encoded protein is CASSPTSPYNEQLF.